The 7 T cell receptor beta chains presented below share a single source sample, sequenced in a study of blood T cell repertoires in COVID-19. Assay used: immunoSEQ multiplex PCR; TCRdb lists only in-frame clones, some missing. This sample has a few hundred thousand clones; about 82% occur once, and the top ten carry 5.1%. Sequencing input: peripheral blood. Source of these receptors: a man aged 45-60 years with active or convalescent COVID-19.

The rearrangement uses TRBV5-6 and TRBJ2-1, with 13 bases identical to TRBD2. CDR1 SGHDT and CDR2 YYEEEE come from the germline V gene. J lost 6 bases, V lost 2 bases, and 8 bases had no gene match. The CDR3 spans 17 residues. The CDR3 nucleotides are TGTGCCAGCAGCTTTGGACTAGCGGGAGTTACAGGCAATGAGCAGTTCTTC. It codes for CASSFGLAGVTGNEQFF.

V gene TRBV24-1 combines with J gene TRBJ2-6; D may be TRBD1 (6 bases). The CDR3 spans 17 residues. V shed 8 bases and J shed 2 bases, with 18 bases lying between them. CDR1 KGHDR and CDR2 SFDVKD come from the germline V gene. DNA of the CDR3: TGTGCCACCATGGGGGCAGAGGGTGAAACTGGGGCCAACGTCCTGACTTTC. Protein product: CATMGAEGETGANVLTF.

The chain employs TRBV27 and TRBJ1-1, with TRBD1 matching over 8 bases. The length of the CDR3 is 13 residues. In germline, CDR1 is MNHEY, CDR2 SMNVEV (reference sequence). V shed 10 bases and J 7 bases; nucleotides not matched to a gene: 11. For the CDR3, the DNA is TGTGCCATAGGACAGGGTAGAGTCGGTGAAGCTTTCTTT. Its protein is CAIGQGRVGEAFF.

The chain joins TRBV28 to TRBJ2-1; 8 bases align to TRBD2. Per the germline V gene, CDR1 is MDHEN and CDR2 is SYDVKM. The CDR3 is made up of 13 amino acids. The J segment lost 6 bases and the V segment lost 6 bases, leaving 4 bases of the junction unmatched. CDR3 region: CASSPGGGNEQFF. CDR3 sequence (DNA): TGTGCCAGCAGCCCCGGGGGGGGCAATGAGCAGTTCTTC.

In nucleotides, the CDR3 is TGTGCCAGCAGCCCAGGGTGGGGCACTGAAGCTTTCTTT. Translation gives CASSPGWGTEAFF. The chain couples TRBV5-6 to TRBJ1-1; D may be TRBD1 (5 bases). V was clipped by 4 bases and J by 4 bases, with 11 bases between them. The CDR3 covers 13 residues. The V gene's germline CDR1 is SGHDT and CDR2 YYEEEE.

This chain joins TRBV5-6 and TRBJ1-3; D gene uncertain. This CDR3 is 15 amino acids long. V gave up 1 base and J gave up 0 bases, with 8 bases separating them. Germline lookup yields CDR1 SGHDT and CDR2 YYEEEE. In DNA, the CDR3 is TGTGCCAGCAGCTTGCGAACAGTCTCTGGAAACACCATATATTTT. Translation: CASSLRTVSGNTIYF.

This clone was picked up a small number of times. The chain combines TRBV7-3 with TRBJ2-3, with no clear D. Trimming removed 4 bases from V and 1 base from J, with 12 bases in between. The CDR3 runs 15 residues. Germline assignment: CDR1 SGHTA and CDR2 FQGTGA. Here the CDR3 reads CASSSVAGGTDTQYF. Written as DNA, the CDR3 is TGTGCCAGCAGCTCCGTAGCCGGTGGCACAGATACGCAGTATTTT.